The clone carrying this TCR beta chain was seen once. The target antigen is unknown. This sample was taken from a study of cytomegalovirus exposure and HLA in healthy donors. From germline, CDR1 is SNHLY and CDR2 FYNNEI. This CDR3 is 13 amino acids long. Trimming at V came to 7 bases and at J to 6 bases, leaving 6 bases not matched to a gene. Whole-study findings and limits: Analysis performed later found about 17,000 TCR beta sequences associated with HLA alleles at 0.05 false discovery rate.

Both 60 Vbeta primers and 13 Jbeta primers went into the PCR. The method was immunoSEQ multiplex PCR; TCRdb's version includes in-frame clones alone and lacks a portion of them. The repertoire holds fewer than 150,000 clones, with just under 85% as singletons. J is TRBJ1-5 and V is TRBV2; the match to TRBD1 covers 7 bases. This receptor was taken from a man aged 35-49 years in good health and CMV-seropositive. The sequencing sample was made of PBMCs. The CDR3 DNA reads as TGTGCCAGCAAGTACAGGGGAAGTCAGCCCCAGCATTTT. Amino acid sequence: CASKYRGSQPQHF.